The present T cell receptor beta chain was sequenced within a study of blood T cell repertoires in COVID-19. TCRdb's table, derived via immunoSEQ multiplex PCR, lists solely in-frame clones and lacks some. The profile shows about 230,000 clones, roughly 84% of them singletons. The ends were cut back, 0 bases at V and 3 bases at J, with 11 bases in the middle. This CDR3 has 15 amino acids. The germline gives CDR1 SGHKS, CDR2 YYEKEE (reference sequence). Source material: peripheral blood. The rearrangement joins TRBV5-5 to TRBJ2-3, with D possibly TRBD2 on 6 matching bases. This receptor was identified in a man between 35 and 55 years old with acute or convalescent COVID-19. The CDR3 reads CASSLAGTRTDTQYF. The CDR3 nucleotides are TGTGCCAGCAGCTTGGCCGGGACTCGGACAGATACGCAGTATTTT.